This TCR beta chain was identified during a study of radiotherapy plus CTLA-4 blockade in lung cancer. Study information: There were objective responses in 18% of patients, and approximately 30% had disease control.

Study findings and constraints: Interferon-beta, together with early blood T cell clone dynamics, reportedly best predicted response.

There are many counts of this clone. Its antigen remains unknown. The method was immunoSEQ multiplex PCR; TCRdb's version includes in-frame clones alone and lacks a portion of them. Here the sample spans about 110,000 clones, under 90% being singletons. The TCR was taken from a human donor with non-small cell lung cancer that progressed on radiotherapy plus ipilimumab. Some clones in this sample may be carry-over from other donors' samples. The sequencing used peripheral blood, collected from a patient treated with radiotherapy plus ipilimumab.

The CDR3 loop is CAWSPQGWEQYF. CDR3 coding DNA: TGTGCCTGGAGTCCACAGGGGTGGGAGCAGTACTTC. The V call is TRBV30, the J call TRBJ2-7, with TRBD1 identical over 7 bases. V lost 2 bases and J lost 7; bases outside the gene matches: 5. CDR1 is GTSNPN, CDR2 SVGIG, per germline (reference sequence). The CDR3 spans 12 residues.